Below are 27 T cell receptor beta chains sequenced from a single sample in a study of regulatory T cells in long-lasting Graves disease. Indicated time point: newly diagnosed GD, antithyroid drugs for less than 3 months. There was RNA extracted from PBMCs, and the TCR library was made from it. Through Arm-PCR of CDR3 regions and iRepertoire HTBI primers, TCR beta libraries were built. TCRdb reprocessed the multiplex PCR reads via MiXCR and lists one record per CDR3 protein. Here the sample spans some 600,000 distinct CDR3 sequences, 15% to 20% being singletons. This sample was shared with a second study, whose subject was T cells in Graves' hyperthyroidism and ophthalmopathy.

Sequencing was performed on peripheral blood mononuclear cells (PBMCs), taken at new diagnosis, from a patient treated with antithyroid drugs. The source of these receptors is a man between 18 and 35 years old with Graves disease.

In the case of this clonotype: Mismatch with germline at one junction end may stem from a read error. The chain combines TRBV15 with TRBJ2-3, with a weak D call TRBD1 (5 bases). The germline gives CDR1 LNHNV, CDR2 YYDKDF (reference sequence). This CDR3 has 15 amino acids. Here the CDR3 reads CATSRVKGPTDAQYF. The CDR3 nucleotides read TGTGCCACCAGCAGAGTGAAGGGGCCCACAGATGCGCAGTATTTT.

This clonotype was observed once. CDR3 coding DNA: TGCAGCGTTGAGTGGACTAGCGGGAGACTGAATGAGCAGTTCTTC. Translated, it gives CSVEWTSGRLNEQFF. V and J are TRBV29-1 and TRBJ2-1; the match to TRBD2 covers 13 bases. The CDR3 is 15 residues long. CDR1 SQVTM and CDR2 ANQGSEA come from the germline V gene. J was trimmed by 7 bases and V by 3 bases; bases with no gene match: 6.

This clonotype was counted a few times. This chain links TRBV7-8 with TRBJ2-2; TRBD2 matches at 13 bases. V shed 1 base and J 6 bases; nucleotides not matched to a gene: 8. Germline V gene sequence: CDR1 SGHVS, CDR2 FQNEAQ. The CDR3 contains 18 residues. The CDR3 is CASSLVSLAGGSPGELFF. The CDR3 DNA reads as TGTGCCAGCAGCTTAGTGTCACTAGCGGGAGGGTCACCCGGGGAGCTGTTTTTT.

The gene calls are TRBV29-1 and TRBJ2-1, with 8 nucleotides matching TRBD1. Per germline, CDR1 SQVTM and CDR2 ANQGSEA. The ends lost 6 bases at V and 2 bases at J; junction bases unmatched: 6. CDR3 length: 14 residues. The CDR3 bases are TGCAGCGTCGCAGGGGGCCCCACCTACAATGAGCAGTTCTTC. Protein sequence: CSVAGGPTYNEQFF.

The chain uses TRBV14 and TRBJ2-1; 7 bases map to TRBD2. With V trimmed by 6 bases and J by 6 bases, 11 bases remained unmatched. Germline loops: CDR1 SGHDN, CDR2 FVKESK. This CDR3 spans 15 amino acids. This CDR3 reads CASSPLPGGPNEQFF. The CDR3 nucleotides are TGTGCCAGCAGTCCTCTACCGGGAGGCCCCAATGAGCAGTTCTTC.

This chain uses TRBV27 with TRBJ2-7, with 7 positions matching TRBD2. This CDR3 spans 15 amino acids. Per the germline V gene, CDR1 is MNHEY and CDR2 is SMNVEV (reference sequence). J gave up 4 bases and V 4 bases, and 10 bases lay outside the gene matches. CDR3 sequence (DNA): TGTGCCAGCAGTTCCCGAGGAGCGGGGATATACGAGCAGTACTTC. It specifies CASSSRGAGIYEQYF.

This clonotype was observed many times. This chain joins TRBV20-1 and TRBJ2-3; 7 nucleotides align to TRBD2. In germline, CDR1 is DFQATT, CDR2 SNEGSKA (reference sequence). This CDR3 spans 16 amino acids. Germline trimming cut 2 bases from V and 4 bases from J; bases unmatched to any gene: 12. DNA for the CDR3: TGCAGTGCTAGAAGATCGGCGGGAGTTAGGTCAGATACGCAGTATTTT. This translates into CSARRSAGVRSDTQYF.

This clonotype occurred many times. The V gene is TRBV29-1, the J gene TRBJ1-1, with D perhaps TRBD1 (5 bases). The V gene lost 4 bases and the J gene lost 4 bases, with 16 bases spanning the gap. The germline V gene encodes CDR1 SQVTM and CDR2 ANQGSEA. This CDR3 is built from 14 residues. The CDR3 bases are TGCAGCGTTGGCGTCCAGGGAAGGTTCACTGAAGCTTTCTTT. This translates into CSVGVQGRFTEAFF. The full variable domain, in which reference TRBV29-1 and TRBJ1-1 provide the parts outside the CDR3, is SAVISQKPSRDICQRGTSLTIQCQVDSQVTMMFWYRQQPGQSLTLIATANQGSEATYESGFVIDKFPISRPNLTFSTLTVSNMSPEDSSIYLCSVGVQGRFTEAFFGQGTRLTVV.

This clonotype was recorded at least ten times. The chain recombines TRBV2 with TRBJ2-7; D is undetermined. Trimming pared 4 bases from V and 2 bases from J, leaving 9 bases between. The germline V gene encodes CDR1 SNHLY and CDR2 FYNNEI. The CDR3 consists of 13 residues. CDR3 DNA sequence: TGTGCCAGCAGTGCCGGGCCTACCTACGAGCAGTACTTC. Its protein product is CASSAGPTYEQYF. Looking up the rest from reference TRBV2 and TRBJ2-7 gives the full variable domain: EPEVTQTPSHQVTQMGQEVILRCVPISNHLYFYWYRQILGQKVEFLVSFYNNEISEKSEIFDDQFSVERPDGSNFTLKIRSTKLEDSAMYFCASSAGPTYEQYFGPGTRLTVT.

This clonotype was counted a few times. CDR3 DNA sequence: TGTGCCAGCAGCTTAGTACCGATAGGGCCTAACAATGAGCAGTTCTTC. Translating gives CASSLVPIGPNNEQFF. The V call is TRBV7-3, the J call TRBJ2-1; D call uncertain. Trimming took 2 bases from V and 5 from J, leaving 16 bases between them. Germline values: CDR1 SGHTA, CDR2 FQGTGA. The CDR3 has 16 amino acids. The full variable domain, completed using reference TRBV7-3 and TRBJ2-1, is GAGVSQTPSNKVTEKGKYVELRCDPISGHTALYWYRQSLGQGPEFLIYFQGTGAADDSGLPNDRFFAVRPEGSVSTLKIQRTERGDSAVYLCASSLVPIGPNNEQFFGPGTRLTVL.

This clonotype has a count of ten or more. The chain has TRBV12-3 or TRBV12-4 and TRBJ2-7; D gene uncertain. Trimming took off 0 bases at V and 5 bases at J, with 14 bases between the two ends. The CDR3 totals 15 residues. Here the CDR3 DNA reads TGTGCCAGCAGTTTAGCGTTGACCCCCTGGAACGAGCAGTACTTC. Its protein is CASSLALTPWNEQYF.

The chain uses TRBV7-9 and TRBJ1-4, with unresolved D. Germline CDR1 and CDR2: SEHNR and FQNEAQ (reference sequence). Between the trimmed V and J ends, which lost 4 bases and 6 bases, there was a span of 15 bases. This CDR3 has 15 residues. The CDR3 sequence is CASSSSISSDEKLFF. In nucleotides, the CDR3 is TGTGCCAGCAGCTCGTCAATATCTTCGGATGAAAAACTGTTTTTT.

The chain has TRBV28 and TRBJ2-7; 13 nucleotides line up with TRBD2. CDR1 is MDHEN, CDR2 SYDVKM, per germline. Losses at the gene ends were 5 bases for V and 6 bases for J; bases not matched to a gene: 7. The CDR3 sequence is 15 residues long. CDR3 region: CASSPGLAGSSEQYF. The CDR3 DNA sequence: TGTGCCAGCAGTCCGGGACTAGCGGGAAGTAGCGAGCAGTACTTC.

The gene calls are TRBV4-1 and TRBJ1-5, with TRBD1 matching 11 bases. This CDR3 is 15 amino acids long. With 3 bases clipped from V and 7 bases from J, the junction kept 5 bases outside the gene matches. Germline V gives CDR1 MGHRA, CDR2 YSYEKL. CDR3 in amino acids: CASSQRDRGDQPQHF. CDR3 DNA: TGCGCCAGCAGCCAGAGGGACAGGGGGGACCAGCCCCAGCATTTT.

For the CDR3, the DNA is TGTGCCAGCAGATACCTGACAGGGAGAAGGGATTCACCCCTCCACTTT. This sequence encodes CASRYLTGRRDSPLHF. The rearrangement joins TRBV6-5 to TRBJ1-6, with 7 bases aligning to TRBD1. Germline CDR1 and CDR2: MNHEY and SVGAGI. V shed 6 bases, J shed 8 bases, and the junction held 13 bases outside the gene matches. The CDR3 sequence is 16 residues long.

V is TRBV4-2 and J is TRBJ1-6, with no clear D. This CDR3 contains 15 residues. V was cut by 0 bases and J by 9 bases, with 12 bases left in between. Germline CDR1 reads LGHNA; CDR2 reads YNFKEQ. CDR3 protein: CASSQEEVSGSPLHF. Here the CDR3 DNA reads TGTGCCAGCAGCCAAGAAGAGGTATCGGGTTCACCCCTCCACTTT.

This rearrangement joins TRBV6-4 to TRBJ2-3; 7 nucleotides match TRBD2. Trimming removed 5 bases from V and 10 bases from J; junction bases left unmatched: 6. This CDR3 has 12 amino acids. Germline lookup yields CDR1 MRHNA and CDR2 SNTAGT. The CDR3 reads CASSMTGGSQYF. The CDR3 DNA sequence: TGTGCCAGCAGTATGACGGGGGGATCGCAGTATTTT.

This clonotype was seen only a few times. It differs at one base from a far larger clone, so likely a read error. The gene calls are TRBV11-1 and TRBJ1-1; perhaps TRBD1 as D (5 bases). The CDR3 contains 13 residues. From germline, CDR1 is SGHAT and CDR2 FQDESV (reference sequence). The CDR3 region is CVSSPDRNTEAFF. In DNA form, the CDR3 reads TGTGTCAGCAGCCCCGACAGGAACACTGAAGCTTTCTTT.

This clonotype was picked up one time. V is TRBV20-1 and J is TRBJ2-3, with 7 bases fitting TRBD1. After removal of 5 bases from V and 2 bases from J, the junction contained 7 bases not matched to a gene. The germline CDR1 and CDR2 sequences are DFQATT and SNEGSKA (reference sequence). There are 14 residues in the CDR3. The CDR3 DNA follows: TGCAGTGCTTTTCACGGGACAGTCACAGATACGCAGTATTTT. Protein sequence: CSAFHGTVTDTQYF.

This clonotype was observed at least ten times. The chain has TRBV30 and TRBJ1-5, with D possibly matching TRBD1 (5 bases). The CDR3 is 13 residues long. Germline CDR1 and CDR2: GTSNPN and SVGIG (reference sequence). V was cut by 5 bases and J by 1 base, with 9 bases left in between. CDR3 in amino acids: CAWSGGSNQPQHF. As DNA, the CDR3 is TGTGCCTGGTCGGGGGGAAGCAATCAGCCCCAGCATTTT. The variable domain in full, with the rest retrieved from reference TRBV30 and TRBJ1-5, is SQTIHQWPATLVQPVGSPLSLECTVEGTSNPNLYWYRQAAGRGLQLLFYSVGIGQISSEVPQNLSASRPQDRQFILSSKKLLLSDSGFYLCAWSGGSNQPQHFGDGTRLSIL.

This clonotype was found many times. The V call is TRBV3-1, the J call TRBJ2-5; maybe TRBD1 (6 bases). CDR3 size: 15 residues. V lost 5 bases, J lost 7 bases, and 20 bases lay in between. Germline V gene lookup returns CDR1 LGHDT and CDR2 YNNKEL (reference sequence). The CDR3 coding sequence is TGTGCCAGCAGCATTCAACAGGGCTCCTCGAGGACCCAGTACTTC. Its protein is CASSIQQGSSRTQYF.

This clonotype showed up many times. This chain links TRBV20-1 with TRBJ2-1, with D perhaps TRBD2 (6 bases). Per germline, CDR1 DFQATT and CDR2 SNEGSKA (reference sequence). V was clipped by 0 bases and J by 4 bases, with 13 bases between them. The CDR3 consists of 15 residues. The CDR3 region has the DNA TGCAGTGCTAGAGATGGTCCTAGCGCGTACAATGAGCAGTTCTTC. This sequence encodes CSARDGPSAYNEQFF.

This clonotype was found many times. This sequence joins TRBV28 and TRBJ2-7; D unresolved. This CDR3 comprises 12 residues. Trimming cost V 10 bases and J 7 bases, with 17 bases left between them. The germline V gene encodes CDR1 MDHEN and CDR2 SYDVKM. Here the CDR3 reads CATTDHRSEQYF. Written as DNA, the CDR3 is TGTGCCACCACAGACCACCGTAGTGAGCAGTACTTC.

This clonotype was seen a few times. The chain combines TRBV19 with TRBJ2-7; D possibly matches TRBD1 or TRBD2 (5 bases each). Trimming removed 2 bases at V and 5 bases at J, with 16 bases between. CDR3 length equals 15 residues. Germline V CDR1 and CDR2: LNHDA, SQIVND (reference sequence). CDR3 residues: CASSISWGSQNEQYF. The DNA for the CDR3 is TGTGCCAGTAGTATATCTTGGGGGAGCCAAAACGAGCAGTACTTC. The variable domain in full, completed from reference TRBV19 and TRBJ2-7, reads DGGITQSPKYLFRKEGQNVTLSCEQNLNHDAMYWYRQDPGQGLRLIYYSQIVNDFQKGDIAEGYSVSREKKESFPLTVTSAQKNPTAFYLCASSISWGSQNEQYFGPGTRLTVT.

The sample holds a few counts of this clonotype. The gene calls are TRBV19 and TRBJ1-1; D possibly corresponds to TRBD1 (5 bases). Looked up from germline, CDR1 is LNHDA and CDR2 is SQIVND (reference sequence). The CDR3 runs 16 residues. The germline V and J ends were trimmed by 2 bases and 11 bases, with 24 bases remaining between them. The CDR3 sequence: CASSILPGDGRAEAFF. DNA of the CDR3: TGTGCCAGTAGTATATTGCCCGGGGACGGGAGGGCGGAGGCTTTCTTT.

In this sample, this clonotype turned up many times. The chain combines TRBV15 with TRBJ1-5, with unresolved D. CDR3 size: 13 residues. V was trimmed by 2 bases and J by 2 bases, leaving 4 bases between them. Germline V gives CDR1 LNHNV, CDR2 YYDKDF (reference sequence). CDR3 region: CATSRQGNQPQHF. The DNA of the CDR3 is TGTGCCACCAGCAGACAGGGCAATCAGCCCCAGCATTTT.

In its sample, this clonotype was seen many times. V usage is TRBV4-1 and J usage is TRBJ2-7; maybe TRBD1 (5 bases). CDR3 length: 13 residues. V shed 4 bases and J shed 5 bases, with 12 bases lying between them. Germline V gene lookup returns CDR1 MGHRA and CDR2 YSYEKL. DNA for the CDR3: TGCGCCAGCAGCCCAGGGCCTCAGGACGAGCAGTACTTC. Amino acid sequence: CASSPGPQDEQYF.